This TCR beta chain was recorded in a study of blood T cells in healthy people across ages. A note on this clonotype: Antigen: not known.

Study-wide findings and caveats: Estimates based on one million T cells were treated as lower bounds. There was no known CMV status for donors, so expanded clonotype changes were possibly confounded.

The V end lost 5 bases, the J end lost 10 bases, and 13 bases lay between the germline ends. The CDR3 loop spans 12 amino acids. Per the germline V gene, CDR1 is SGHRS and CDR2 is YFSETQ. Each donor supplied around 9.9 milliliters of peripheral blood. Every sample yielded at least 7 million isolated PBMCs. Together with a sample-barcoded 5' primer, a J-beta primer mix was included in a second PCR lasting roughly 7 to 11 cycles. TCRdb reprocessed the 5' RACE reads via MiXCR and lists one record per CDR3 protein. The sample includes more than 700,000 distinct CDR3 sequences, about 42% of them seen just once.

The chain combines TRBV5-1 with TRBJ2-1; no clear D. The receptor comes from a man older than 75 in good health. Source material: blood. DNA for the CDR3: TGCGCCAGCAGTTACTTTCCTAGGGAGCAGTTCTTC. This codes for CASSYFPREQFF.